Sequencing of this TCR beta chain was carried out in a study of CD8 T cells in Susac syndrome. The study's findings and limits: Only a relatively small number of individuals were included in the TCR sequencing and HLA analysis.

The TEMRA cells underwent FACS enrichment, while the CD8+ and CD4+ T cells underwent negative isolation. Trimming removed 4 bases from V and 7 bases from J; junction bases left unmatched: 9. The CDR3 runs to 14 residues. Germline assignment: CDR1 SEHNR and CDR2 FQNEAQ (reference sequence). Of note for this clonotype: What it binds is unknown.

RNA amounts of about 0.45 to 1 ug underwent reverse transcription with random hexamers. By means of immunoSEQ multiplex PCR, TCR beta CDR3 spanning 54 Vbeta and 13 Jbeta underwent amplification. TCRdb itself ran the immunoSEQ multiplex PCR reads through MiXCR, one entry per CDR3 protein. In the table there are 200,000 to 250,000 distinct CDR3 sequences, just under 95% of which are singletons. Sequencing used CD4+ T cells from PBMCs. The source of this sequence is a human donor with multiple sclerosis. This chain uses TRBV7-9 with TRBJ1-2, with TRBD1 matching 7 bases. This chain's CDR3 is CASSSADRQGGYTF. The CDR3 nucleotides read TGTGCCAGCAGCTCCGCAGACCGACAGGGTGGCTACACCTTC.